These T cell receptor beta chains were read from a single sample in a study of blood T cell repertoires in COVID-19. Repertoires were generated with immunoSEQ multiplex PCR, while TCRdb's copy carries only in-frame clones and drops some. The data contain 350,000 to 550,000 clones, approximately 92% of them seen just once; the ten biggest clones take up roughly 1.1%. Sequencing input: PBMCs or T cells enriched from blood (not recorded which). The receptors derive from a man aged 25-45 years who had recovered from COVID-19. CDR3s leave out the opening cysteine and the closing phenylalanine or tryptophan.

V gene: TRBV27
J gene: TRBJ2-2
CDR3 protein: ASSPSTGNTGELF

V gene: TRBV28
J gene: TRBJ2-1
CDR3 protein: ASSPLPRGYDEQF

V gene: TRBV28
J gene: TRBJ1-1
CDR3 protein: ASSLNPGSGTEAF

V gene: TRBV28
J gene: TRBJ2-1
CDR3 protein: ASSLAQEYNEQF

V gene: TRBV9
J gene: TRBJ1-4
CDR3 protein: ASSVGTLEGEKLF

V gene: TRBV7-9
J gene: TRBJ2-5
CDR3 protein: ATHRGLETQY

V gene: TRBV5-6
J gene: TRBJ2-3
CDR3 protein: ASSLAGTSRIDTQY

V gene: TRBV5-1
J gene: TRBJ2-5
CDR3 protein: ASSFRLTSGRGRETQY

V gene: TRBV27
J gene: TRBJ2-5
CDR3 protein: ASSLFRQETQY

V gene: TRBV5-4
J gene: TRBJ2-2
CDR3 protein: ASSFDGLVHGELF

V gene: TRBV19
J gene: TRBJ2-1
CDR3 protein: ASTGTSGSRQF

V gene: TRBV4-1
J gene: TRBJ1-2
CDR3 protein: ASSPSPLQGGYGYT

V gene: TRBV5-6
J gene: TRBJ2-7
CDR3 protein: ASSQGVRTPNPSYEQY